The source of this T cell receptor beta chain is a study of graft-versus-host responses after intestinal transplantation. For the study at large: As for transplant type, recipients had multivisceral, liver-intestinal, or isolated intestinal grafts.

Post-transplant marrow derived from the posterior iliac crest or another site. General study results and limits: The marrow of recipients harbored GvH clones, and ileum or blood showed some of them first.

Data came from immunoSEQ multiplex PCR; TCRdb stores just in-frame clones and leaves some out. The data contain roughly 17,000 clones, approximately 86% of them singletons. Regarding this clone: Its matching antigen is unknown.

This TCR came from a human patient who received an intestinal transplant, so some T cells may come from the graft donor. The sample in question was bone marrow, obtained about 130 days after transplant.

The DNA for the CDR3 is TGTGCCAGCAGCTGGGGACTAGCGCTCTACAATGAGCAGTTCTTC. Translation gives CASSWGLALYNEQFF. The V call is TRBV14, the J call TRBJ2-1; 10 bases agree with TRBD2. The V segment lost 5 bases and the J segment 3 bases; nucleotides outside the gene matches: 4. The germline V gene encodes CDR1 SGHDN and CDR2 FVKESK. The CDR3 runs 15 residues.